This entry describes one T cell receptor (beta chain). What it binds is unknown. Amplification used 52 TRBV primers and 13 TRBJ primers. Using immunoSEQ multiplex PCR, the repertoire was profiled, and TCRdb retains in-frame clones only, with some absent. Seen here are almost 30,000 clones, around 92% observed once, and the top ten hold under 2%. This sample stems from a study of regulatory T cells. Study results and caveats: Patient repertoires had restricted TRB V-J pairs and skewed V and J usage, most in Tregs. Hydrophobic residues at CDR3 positions 6 and 7 were enriched in conventional CD4+ T cells of CD3G-deficient patients.

Autoimmunity was present in every CD3G-deficient patient, worse in two. At testing, patients were 2 to 39 years old, with reduced naive and increased memory T-cell proportions. CD4+ cells were sorted into CD25-high CD127-low regulatory cells and CD25-low CD127-high conventional cells. This receptor was taken from a person under 35 with CD3G deficiency. Sequencing was performed on conventional CD4+ T cells sorted from blood.

CDR3 residues: CASSFAGEQYNEQFF. The CDR3 DNA reads as TGTGCCAGCAGTTTTGCAGGGGAGCAGTACAATGAGCAGTTCTTC. The chain couples TRBV28 to TRBJ2-1; D is possibly TRBD1 (6 bases). The germline V gene encodes CDR1 MDHEN and CDR2 SYDVKM. V was clipped by 3 bases and J by 4 bases, with 13 bases between them. The CDR3 has 15 residues. The entire variable domain, with the rest obtained from reference TRBV28 and TRBJ2-1, is as follows: DVKVTQSSRYLVKRTGEKVFLECVQDMDHENMFWYRQDPGLGLRLIYFSYDVKMKEKGDIPEGYSVSREKKERFSLILESASTNQTSMYLCASSFAGEQYNEQFFGPGTRLTVL.